This T cell receptor (beta chain) was sequenced in a study of T cells after yellow fever vaccination. This CDR3 has 18 amino acids. The germline V gene has CDR1 MGHDK and CDR2 SYGVNS. V was pared by 3 bases and J by 2 bases, with 7 bases of the junction left unmatched. On this clonotype itself: Its antigen is not identified.

Study-wide points: Clonotypes appearing in both CD4 and CD8 compartments existed, and their share was small.

TCRdb re-analysed the 5' RACE reads in MiXCR, keeping a single row per CDR3 protein. The sample records about 320,000 distinct CDR3 sequences, approximately 4% being singletons. The TCR was taken from a man younger than 30 who received the YFV17D yellow fever vaccine. The V call is TRBV25-1, the J call TRBJ2-7; 16 bases are a match to TRBD2. The source material was PBMCs, sampled 15 days after the yellow fever booster vaccination. Here the CDR3 DNA reads TGTGCCAGCAGTGAGGGACTAGCGGGGGGGGACCGGCCCTACGAGCAGTACTTC. Translating it yields CASSEGLAGGDRPYEQYF.